A single sample gave rise to the 18 T cell receptor beta chains below, sequenced in a study of cytomegalovirus exposure and HLA in healthy donors. The protocol was immunoSEQ multiplex PCR, while the TCRdb copy is restricted to in-frame clones and leaves out a portion. The top ten clones hold 1% of a sample with under 350,000 clones, 80% to 90% of them seen once. Sequencing used PBMCs. Receptors were obtained from a woman younger than 30 in good health and CMV-seronegative.

The chain couples TRBV7-2 to TRBJ2-7; 8 bases are a match to TRBD1. This CDR3 region has 14 residues. Germline lookup yields CDR1 SGHTA and CDR2 FQGNSA. With V trimmed by 5 bases and J by 7 bases, 10 bases remained unmatched. The CDR3 DNA sequence: TGTGCCAGCAGCCTCGACAGGGGATGGCTGGAGCAGTACTTC. Amino acids: CASSLDRGWLEQYF.

The chain links TRBV6-5 to TRBJ2-7; the match to TRBD2 covers 7 bases. The CDR3 extends over 14 amino acids. The trim removed 3 bases at V and 7 bases at J, leaving 9 bases unmatched. Looked up from germline, CDR1 is MNHEY and CDR2 is SVGAGI. The CDR3 bases are TGTGCCAGCAGTTATGGGGGAGGGCCGGGGGAGCAGTACTTC. Translating gives CASSYGGGPGEQYF.

This chain connects TRBV4-3 to TRBJ1-1, with a possible D match to TRBD1 (6 bases). In germline, CDR1 is LGHNA, CDR2 YSLEER. V was pared by 3 bases and J by 4 bases, with 15 bases between. The CDR3 runs 15 residues. Written as DNA, the CDR3 is TGCGCCAGCAGCCACCCCGACAGGCCGGGCACTGAAGCTTTCTTT. As protein: CASSHPDRPGTEAFF.

J is TRBJ1-1 and V is TRBV19; TRBD1 might be the D (6 bases). Trimming removed 0 bases at V and 5 bases at J, with 13 bases between. In germline, CDR1 is LNHDA, CDR2 SQIVND (reference sequence). The CDR3 has 15 residues. Here the CDR3 reads CASSIELGAGTEAFF. In DNA form, the CDR3 reads TGTGCCAGTAGTATAGAGTTGGGGGCGGGTACTGAAGCTTTCTTT.

Concerning this clone: The conserved final phenylalanine or tryptophan is absent from the CDR3, which likely points to a read error. The DNA is omitted, as the CDR3 cannot be located on it reliably, and the CDR3 follows TCRdb's listing. The V and J genes are TRBV7-2 and TRBJ1-2; the table's D call, TRBD1, was not checked against the DNA. CDR1 is SGHTA, CDR2 FQGNSA, per germline. The CDR3 has 12 amino acids, counting both end residues. The CDR3: CASSLFGQKTSS.

V gene TRBV13 combines with J gene TRBJ2-1; the match to TRBD1 covers 10 bases. CDR3 length: 17 amino acids. The V gene end was trimmed by 1 base and the J gene end by 2 bases; junction bases not matched to a gene: 5. Germline CDR1 PRHDT, CDR2 FYEKMQ (reference sequence). Here the CDR3 DNA reads TGTGCCAGCAGCTTAGAAGGGACAGGGGTTGCCTACAATGAGCAGTTCTTC. Protein product: CASSLEGTGVAYNEQFF.

The chain uses TRBV2 and TRBJ2-5, with 7 bases lining up with TRBD2. V shed 7 bases, J shed 2 bases, and the junction held 7 bases outside the gene matches. The V gene's germline CDR1 is SNHLY and CDR2 FYNNEI. The CDR3 runs 14 residues. The CDR3 nucleotides are TGTGCCAGCAATTCACTAGCGCAACAAGAGACCCAGTACTTC. Amino acids: CASNSLAQQETQYF.

This chain connects TRBV7-8 to TRBJ2-7, with a weak D call TRBD2 (5 bases). V was pared by 4 bases and J by 3 bases, with 10 bases between. The CDR3 runs 13 residues. Germline lookup yields CDR1 SGHVS and CDR2 FQNEAQ. CDR3 sequence (DNA): TGTGCCAGCAGCTGGAGGAGCCGCTACGAGCAGTACTTC. Protein product: CASSWRSRYEQYF.

The chain has TRBV15 and TRBJ2-6, with 11 positions matching TRBD1. The J segment lost 0 bases and the V segment lost 2 bases, leaving 3 bases of the junction unmatched. Germline V gene lookup returns CDR1 LNHNV and CDR2 YYDKDF (reference sequence). The CDR3 has 18 residues. In DNA, the CDR3 is TGTGCCACCAGCAGAACCGGGACAGGGGGCTCTGGGGCCAACGTCCTGACTTTC. This encodes CATSRTGTGGSGANVLTF.

This clone was seen a handful of times. This chain uses TRBV7-6 with TRBJ1-2; tentatively, D is TRBD1 (6 bases). There are 15 residues in the CDR3. The V end was cut by 6 bases, the J end by 3 bases, with 17 bases between. Per the germline V gene, CDR1 is SGHVS and CDR2 is FNYEAQ. The CDR3 nucleotides read TGTGCCAGCAGTTCCAGCGGGGGCAAAGACTATGGCTACACCTTC. This encodes CASSSSGGKDYGYTF. Full variable domain (remainder filled in from reference TRBV7-6 and TRBJ1-2): GAGVSQSPRYKVTKRGQDVALRCDPISGHVSLYWYRQALGQGPEFLTYFNYEAQQDKSGLPNDRFSAERPEGSISTLTIQRTEQRDSAMYRCASSSSGGKDYGYTFGSGTRLTVV.

The rearrangement joins TRBV29-1 to TRBJ1-1, with D unclear. CDR1 is SQVTM and CDR2 is ANQGSEA in the germline V gene. The CDR3 spans 13 residues. Trimming shortened V by 2 bases and J by 5 bases, and 12 bases separated the two germline ends. The CDR3 sequence: CSVERASGTEAFF. The CDR3, as DNA: TGCAGCGTTGAAAGAGCTTCGGGAACTGAAGCTTTCTTT.

This clone was seen just once. The chain uses TRBV18 and TRBJ1-4; the D gene is possibly TRBD1 (5 bases). From germline, CDR1 is KGHSH and CDR2 LQKENI. CDR3 size: 16 residues. The V gene lost 4 bases and the J gene lost 0 bases, with 12 bases spanning the gap. The CDR3 DNA is TGTGCCAGCTCACTTAGGACACTCGCAACTAATGAAAAACTGTTTTTT. This translates into CASSLRTLATNEKLFF. The full variable domain, in which reference TRBV18 and TRBJ1-4 provide the parts outside the CDR3, is NAGVMQNPRHLVRRRGQEARLRCSPMKGHSHVYWYRQLPEEGLKFMVYLQKENIIDESGMPKERFSAEFPKEGPSILRIQQVVRGDSAAYFCASSLRTLATNEKLFFGSGTQLSVL.

The chain couples TRBV28 to TRBJ1-5, with 11 bases matching TRBD1. This CDR3 is built from 16 residues. Unmatched junction bases numbered 5, after V lost 3 bases and J lost 4 bases. Germline CDR1 and CDR2: MDHEN and SYDVKM. The CDR3 nucleotides read TGTGCCAGCAGTTTTAAGGGGACAGGGGGAAATCAGCCCCAGCATTTT. This sequence encodes CASSFKGTGGNQPQHF.

The chain uses TRBV11-2 and TRBJ2-7, with 10 bases lining up with TRBD2. From germline, CDR1 is SGHAT and CDR2 FQNNGV. The CDR3 has 16 amino acids. V was pared by 0 bases and J by 0 bases, with 2 bases of the junction left unmatched. The CDR3 region has the DNA TGTGCCAGCAGCTTAGAACTAGCGGGGAACTCCTACGAGCAGTACTTC. It yields the protein CASSLELAGNSYEQYF.

The genes are TRBV2 and TRBJ1-2; 9 nucleotides line up with TRBD1. The CDR3 extends over 14 amino acids. Unmatched junction bases numbered 7, after V lost 7 bases and J lost 4 bases. The germline gives CDR1 SNHLY, CDR2 FYNNEI. The CDR3 region has the DNA TGTGCCAGCACTTTGGACAGGGGCACCTATGGCTACACCTTC. Translating gives CASTLDRGTYGYTF.

The V gene is TRBV5-8, the J gene TRBJ2-7; D is perhaps TRBD1 (7 bases). V lost 1 base and J lost 4, with 9 bases in between. The CDR3 has 13 amino acids. Germline V gene data show CDR1 as SGHTS and CDR2 as YDEGEE. The CDR3 coding sequence is TGTGCCAGCAGCTTGCCAGGGGGGTACGAGCAGTACTTC. Translation: CASSLPGGYEQYF.

The chain carries TRBV7-3 and TRBJ2-2, with D perhaps TRBD2 (5 bases). V was cut by 8 bases and J by 4 bases, with 17 bases left in between. Germline loops: CDR1 SGHTA, CDR2 FQGTGA. There are 15 residues in the CDR3. CDR3 region: CASCPRTPPTGELFF. The CDR3 nucleotides are TGTGCCAGCTGCCCCCGGACTCCCCCCACCGGGGAGCTGTTTTTT.

The chain has TRBV5-1 and TRBJ2-7, with 8 positions matching TRBD2. CDR3 length: 17 residues. Losses at the gene ends were 4 bases for V and 1 base for J; bases not matched to a gene: 13. Germline V CDR1 and CDR2: SGHRS, YFSETQ. The CDR3 is CASSGPFAGGGSYEQYF. CDR3 DNA sequence: TGCGCCAGCAGCGGACCTTTCGCGGGAGGCGGGTCCTACGAGCAGTACTTC.